These T cell receptor beta chains were read from a single sample in a study of T cell responses to AZD1222 COVID-19 vaccine. The assay was immunoSEQ multiplex PCR, and TCRdb's table has in-frame clones only and misses some. The repertoire has roughly 80,000 clones, approximately 85% of them found once; the top ten carry around 5.1%. The input for sequencing was peripheral blood, taken on day 0 of MenACWY control vaccination. Receptors originate from an adult in good health. CDR3s include the opening cysteine and the closing phenylalanine or tryptophan. A D gene is named only where the DNA matches it firmly. Clone size, where shown, is once, few, many, or a class for clones that have expanded.

TRBV3-1/TRBV3-2	-	-	TRBJ1-2	TGTGCCAGCAGCGGGGGAGGAGGCTACACCTTC	CASSGGGGYTF
TRBV18	TRBD1	-	TRBJ1-4	TGTGCCAGCTCACCACCGGGGACAGCACCTTATTTT	CASSPPGTAPYF
TRBV2	-	-	TRBJ2-1	TGTGCCAGCAGGACGGGGAGGACAACCTACAATGAGCAGTTCTTC	CASRTGRTTYNEQFF
TRBV9	TRBD1	-	TRBJ2-7	TGTGCCAGCAGCGTAGCCGGGACAGGGATGAGCGAGCAGTACTTC	CASSVAGTGMSEQYF
TRBV3-1/TRBV3-2	TRBD1	once	TRBJ1-4	TGTGCCAGCAGCCAGACAGGGGGAGCTGAAAAACTGTTTTTT	CASSQTGGAEKLFF
TRBV6-5	TRBD1	-	TRBJ1-1	TGTGCCAGCAGGTGGCAGGGGGGATCGAACACTGAAGCTTTCTTT	CASRWQGGSNTEAFF
TRBV28	-	-	TRBJ1-6	TGTGCCGCCGGGACACCTAAGCACAATTCACCCCTCCACTTT	CAAGTPKHNSPLHF
TRBV10-3	TRBD2	few	TRBJ2-1	TGTGCCATCAGAAGCGGGGGGGACTACAATGAGCAGTTCTTC	CAIRSGGDYNEQFF
TRBV18	-	few	TRBJ2-7	TGTGCCAGCTCACCCGGTCCTGAATCGGCCTACGAGCAGTACTTC	CASSPGPESAYEQYF
TRBV4-1	-	-	TRBJ1-2	TGCGCCAGCAGCCAACCGGACGGAGCTAACTATGGCTACACCTTC	CASSQPDGANYGYTF
TRBV7-9	TRBD1	-	TRBJ1-1	TGTGCCAGCAGCTCCAGACAGGGCATGAACACTGAAGCTTTCTTT	CASSSRQGMNTEAFF
TRBV12-3/TRBV12-4	-	-	TRBJ2-2	TGTGCCAGCAGTCTCGACACCGGGGAGCTGTTTTTT	CASSLDTGELFF
TRBV5-4	TRBD2	-	TRBJ2-6	TGTGCCAGCAGCGTAGCGGGGCGCAACCCTGGGGCCAACGTCCTGACTTTC	CASSVAGRNPGANVLTF
TRBV21-1	-	few	TRBJ1-5	TGTGCCAGCTCCTGGGAGGGGGCGGGCAATCAGCCCCAGCATTTT	CASSWEGAGNQPQHF
TRBV6-5	TRBD1	few	TRBJ2-7	TGTGCCAGCAGTATAGGACAGGGGGCAGGGGAGCAGTACTTC	CASSIGQGAGEQYF
TRBV3-1/TRBV3-2	-	-	TRBJ1-5	TGTGCCAGCAGCCAAGATCGACGTCAGCCCCAGCATTTT	CASSQDRRQPQHF
TRBV12-3/TRBV12-4	TRBD1	-	TRBJ1-1	TGTGCCAGCAGTTTTGACAGGGGCACTGAAGCTTTCTTT	CASSFDRGTEAFF